What follows are 18 T cell receptor beta chains derived from one specimen sequenced in a study of shared clonotypes between healthy human individuals. Repertoires were generated with immunoSEQ multiplex PCR, while TCRdb's copy carries only in-frame clones and drops some. The table has some 500,000 clones, 90% to 96% seen once; the top ten hold 0.055% to 0.075%. The specimen was naive CD4+ T cells sorted from blood. Described subset: CD45RA+ positively selected. The source of these receptors is a woman between 25 and 40 years old in good health.

V and J are TRBV7-4 and TRBJ2-2, with TRBD1 as a possible D gene (5 bases). Germline CDR1 and CDR2: SGHVT and SQSDAQ. CDR3 length equals 14 residues. The V end lost 1 base, the J end lost 7 bases, and 10 bases lay between the germline ends. CDR3 protein: CASSLEGVGGELFF. CDR3 nucleotides: TGTGCCAGCAGCTTAGAAGGGGTTGGCGGGGAGCTGTTTTTT.

Regarding this clone: It is unclear where the CDR3 begins or ends on the DNA, so no DNA is shown, and the CDR3 is as TCRdb lists it. The chain uses TRBV28 and TRBJ1-1; TRBD1, the D gene given by the table, was not confirmed from the DNA. Germline V gives CDR1 MDHEN, CDR2 SYDVKM. The CDR3 spans 16 residues, counting both ends. CDR3 sequence: CASSSSDRPVNTEAFF.

This chain links TRBV28 with TRBJ1-5, with D maybe TRBD1 (5 bases). The ends were cut back, 6 bases at V and 3 bases at J, with 18 bases in the middle. The CDR3 runs to 16 residues. Germline loops: CDR1 MDHEN, CDR2 SYDVKM. CDR3 DNA sequence: TGTGCCAGCAGGCCCTTGGGGGAAGGGGACAATCAGCCCCAGCATTTT. Translating gives CASRPLGEGDNQPQHF.

V gene TRBV7-6 combines with J gene TRBJ2-5; weak D call: TRBD1 (6 bases). The germline V and J ends were trimmed by 4 bases and 6 bases, with 15 bases remaining between them. The CDR3 runs to 14 residues. Germline CDR1 and CDR2: SGHVS and FNYEAQ. The CDR3 region is CASSSARGQKTQYF. DNA of the CDR3: TGTGCCAGCAGCTCGGCTCGGGGACAAAAGACCCAGTACTTC. Drawing the rest from reference TRBV7-6 and TRBJ2-5, the complete variable domain is GAGVSQSPRYKVTKRGQDVALRCDPISGHVSLYWYRQALGQGPEFLTYFNYEAQQDKSGLPNDRFSAERPEGSISTLTIQRTEQRDSAMYRCASSSARGQKTQYFGPGTRLLVL.

The V gene is TRBV21-1, the J gene TRBJ2-7; no check of the table's D call, TRBD1, against the DNA was made. TRBV21-1 is tagged as a pseudogene. The CDR3 runs 16 residues. The CDR3 DNA follows: TGTGCCAGCAGCAAAGTTGAAACAGGGACGATCTACGAGCAGTACTTC. Its protein product is CASSKVETGTIYEQYF.

This chain connects TRBV7-8 to TRBJ2-7; TRBD1 aligns across 7 bases. This CDR3 has 13 residues. Unmatched junction bases numbered 8, after V lost 6 bases and J lost 6 bases. Germline assignment: CDR1 SGHVS and CDR2 FQNEAQ. The DNA of the CDR3 is TGTGCCAGCAGGCCTGGGACAGTAGGCGAGCAGTACTTC. This sequence encodes CASRPGTVGEQYF.

In this sample, this clone turned up once. The chain joins TRBV29-1 to TRBJ2-7, with TRBD1 as a possible D gene (6 bases). CDR1 is SQVTM, CDR2 ANQGSEA, per germline. The CDR3 is made up of 13 amino acids. Trimming took off 7 bases at V and 5 bases at J, with 18 bases between the two ends. Here the CDR3 reads CSGAGVRGHEQYF. CDR3 DNA: TGCAGCGGCGCCGGAGTCAGGGGTCACGAGCAGTACTTC.

This clone appeared once. This sequence joins TRBV5-4 and TRBJ2-6, with 16 nucleotides matching TRBD2. The CDR3 spans 18 residues. CDR1 is SGHNT and CDR2 is YYREEE in the germline V gene (reference sequence). With 4 bases clipped from V and 1 base from J, the junction kept 2 bases outside the gene matches. The CDR3 protein is CASSQGLAGGSGANVLTF. The CDR3 nucleotides read TGTGCCAGCAGCCAGGGACTAGCGGGGGGGTCTGGGGCCAACGTCCTGACTTTC.

The chain is built from TRBV9 and TRBJ1-4; 11 bases line up with TRBD1. CDR1 is SGDLS and CDR2 is YYNGEE in the germline V gene. Unmatched junction bases numbered 4, after V lost 0 bases and J lost 3 bases. This CDR3 is 17 amino acids long. CDR3 bases: TGTGCCAGCAGCGTAGAGGACAGGGGGCGATCTAATGAAAAACTGTTTTTT. It yields the protein CASSVEDRGRSNEKLFF.

The chain recombines TRBV11-2 with TRBJ1-6; tentatively, D is TRBD1 (6 bases). Germline lookup yields CDR1 SGHAT and CDR2 FQNNGV. The CDR3 has 15 amino acids. V shed 1 base and J shed 7 bases, with 11 bases lying between them. CDR3 DNA: TGTGCCAGCAGCTTAGGCTTTAGGGGGAATTCACCCCTCCACTTT. Translation: CASSLGFRGNSPLHF.

The chain links TRBV4-1 to TRBJ2-2; D unclear. V was cut by 4 bases and J by 1 base, with 16 bases left in between. The V gene's germline CDR1 is MGHRA and CDR2 YSYEKL. CDR3 length: 17 amino acids. The chain's CDR3 is CASSPSNRQLNTGELFF. The CDR3 DNA follows: TGCGCCAGCAGCCCGAGCAATCGACAACTGAACACCGGGGAGCTGTTTTTT.

V and J are TRBV28 and TRBJ2-3; TRBD2 aligns across 9 bases. The CDR3 is made up of 14 amino acids. Unmatched junction bases numbered 5, after V lost 7 bases and J lost 3 bases. CDR1 and CDR2 from the germline V gene are MDHEN and SYDVKM. The CDR3 protein is CASTLTSGTDTQYF. The CDR3 coding sequence is TGTGCCAGCACCTTGACTAGCGGAACAGATACGCAGTATTTT.

The rearrangement joins TRBV18 to TRBJ2-1; TRBD2 matches 9 bases. Germline CDR1 is KGHSH and CDR2 is LQKENI. After removal of 5 bases from V and 4 bases from J, the junction contained 9 bases not matched to a gene. CDR3 length: 16 residues. CDR3: CASSMDRLAVYNEQFF. CDR3 DNA: TGTGCCAGCTCAATGGATAGACTAGCGGTTTACAATGAGCAGTTCTTC.

The CDR3 DNA reads as TGTGCCAGCAGTGAGGAGACTAGCGGGAATTACAATGAGCAGTTCTTC. Protein sequence: CASSEETSGNYNEQFF. V is TRBV6-1 and J is TRBJ2-1; 11 bases match TRBD2. CDR1 and CDR2 (germline): MNHNS, SASEGT. CDR3 length: 16 amino acids. V lost 3 bases, J lost 4 bases, and 5 bases stayed unmatched.

The rearrangement uses TRBV5-8 and TRBJ1-3, with no clear D. The germline V and J ends were trimmed by 4 bases and 0 bases, with 14 bases remaining between them. Germline V gives CDR1 SGHTS, CDR2 YDEGEE. The CDR3 totals 16 residues. The DNA of the CDR3 is TGTGCCAGCAGCCGCCGAGGGCTCAACTCTGGAAACACCATATATTTT. Protein sequence: CASSRRGLNSGNTIYF.

In DNA, the CDR3 is TGTGCCAGCAGTTTCTGGGGCGGGAGGGAAGATGAGCAGTTCTTC. Encoded protein: CASSFWGGREDEQFF. The chain combines TRBV27 with TRBJ2-1; the match to TRBD2 covers 9 bases. The ends lost 3 bases at V and 8 bases at J; junction bases unmatched: 8. Germline V gene sequence: CDR1 MNHEY, CDR2 SMNVEV (reference sequence). CDR3 length: 15 amino acids.

The genes are TRBV14 and TRBJ1-2; the D is unclear. The V gene lost 1 base and the J gene lost 3 bases, with 12 bases spanning the gap. CDR1 is SGHDN, CDR2 FVKESK, per germline. The CDR3 sequence is 15 residues long. The CDR3 region is CASSQGGSRDYGYTF. In DNA form, the CDR3 reads TGTGCCAGCAGCCAAGGTGGTTCTAGGGACTATGGCTACACCTTC.

The chain recombines TRBV29-1 with TRBJ2-7, with 11 nucleotides matching TRBD2. CDR1 is SQVTM and CDR2 is ANQGSEA in the germline V gene. This CDR3 comprises 11 residues. The V gene end was trimmed by 7 bases and the J gene end by 5 bases; junction bases not matched to a gene: 1. The CDR3 DNA reads as TGCAGCGCGGGACTAGCGGACGAGCAGTACTTC. Translated, it gives CSAGLADEQYF.